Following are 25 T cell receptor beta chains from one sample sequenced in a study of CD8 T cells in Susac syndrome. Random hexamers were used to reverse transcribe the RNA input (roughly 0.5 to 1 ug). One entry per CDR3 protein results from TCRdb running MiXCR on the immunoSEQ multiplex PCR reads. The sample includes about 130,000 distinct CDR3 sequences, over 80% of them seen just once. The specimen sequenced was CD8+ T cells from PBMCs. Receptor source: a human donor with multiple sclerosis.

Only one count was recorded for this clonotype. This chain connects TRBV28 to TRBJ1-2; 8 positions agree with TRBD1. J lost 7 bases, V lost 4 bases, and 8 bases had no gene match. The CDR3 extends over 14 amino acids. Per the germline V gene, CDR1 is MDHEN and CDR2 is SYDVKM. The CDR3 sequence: CASSSPWTGLGYTF. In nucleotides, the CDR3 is TGTGCCAGCAGTTCCCCGTGGACAGGGCTTGGCTACACCTTC.

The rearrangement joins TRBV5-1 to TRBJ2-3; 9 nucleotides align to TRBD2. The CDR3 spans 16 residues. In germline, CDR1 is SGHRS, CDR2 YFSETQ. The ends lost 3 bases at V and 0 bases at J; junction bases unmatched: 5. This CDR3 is CASSSGLAPSTDTQYF. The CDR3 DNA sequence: TGCGCCAGCAGCTCGGGACTAGCCCCCAGCACAGATACGCAGTATTTT.

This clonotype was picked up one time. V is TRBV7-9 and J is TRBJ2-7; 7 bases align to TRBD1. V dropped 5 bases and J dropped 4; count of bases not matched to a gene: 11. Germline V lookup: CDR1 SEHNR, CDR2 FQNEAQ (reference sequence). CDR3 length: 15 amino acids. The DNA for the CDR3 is TGTGCCAGCAGCCCCCAGACAGGGTGCTCGTACGAGCAGTACGTC. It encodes CASSPQTGCSYEQYV.

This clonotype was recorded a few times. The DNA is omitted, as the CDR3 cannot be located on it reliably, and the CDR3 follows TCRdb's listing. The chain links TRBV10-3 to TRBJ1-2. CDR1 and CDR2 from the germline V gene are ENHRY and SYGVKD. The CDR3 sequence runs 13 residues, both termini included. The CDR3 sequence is CAIGPDFGEGYTF.

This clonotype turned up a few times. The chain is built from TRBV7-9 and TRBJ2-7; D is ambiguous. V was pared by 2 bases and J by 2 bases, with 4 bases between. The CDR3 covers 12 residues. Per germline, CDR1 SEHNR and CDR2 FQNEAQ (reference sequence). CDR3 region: CASSLRPYEQYV. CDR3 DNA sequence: TGTGCCAGCAGCTTAAGGCCCTACGAGCAGTACGTC.

The DNA for the CDR3 is TGCAGCGTTGCCGTTAGCCCCGGGGAGCTGTTTTTT. Residues: CSVAVSPGELFF. The chain is built from TRBV29-1 and TRBJ2-2; no firm D call. Looked up from germline, CDR1 is SQVTM and CDR2 is ANQGSEA. The CDR3 is 12 amino acids. Trimming took off 4 bases at V and 6 bases at J, with 9 bases between the two ends.

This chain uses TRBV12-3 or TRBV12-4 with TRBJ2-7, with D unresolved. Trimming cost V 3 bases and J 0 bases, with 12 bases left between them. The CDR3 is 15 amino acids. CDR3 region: CASSFSRASSYEQYF. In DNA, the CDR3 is TGTGCCAGCAGTTTTAGCCGGGCAAGCTCCTACGAGCAGTACTTC.

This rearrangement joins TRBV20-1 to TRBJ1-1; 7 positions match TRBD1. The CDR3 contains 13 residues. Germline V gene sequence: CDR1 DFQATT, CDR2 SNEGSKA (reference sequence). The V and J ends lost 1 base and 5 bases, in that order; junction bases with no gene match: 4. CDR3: CSARVQGKTEAFF. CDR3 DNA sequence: TGCAGTGCTAGAGTACAGGGGAAAACTGAAGCTTTCTTT.

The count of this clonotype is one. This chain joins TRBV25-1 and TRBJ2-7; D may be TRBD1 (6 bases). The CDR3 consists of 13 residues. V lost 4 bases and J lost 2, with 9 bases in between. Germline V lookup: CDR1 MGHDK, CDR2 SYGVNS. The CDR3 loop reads CASSGTDTYEQYF. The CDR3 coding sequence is TGTGCCAGCAGTGGGACAGACACCTACGAGCAGTACTTC.

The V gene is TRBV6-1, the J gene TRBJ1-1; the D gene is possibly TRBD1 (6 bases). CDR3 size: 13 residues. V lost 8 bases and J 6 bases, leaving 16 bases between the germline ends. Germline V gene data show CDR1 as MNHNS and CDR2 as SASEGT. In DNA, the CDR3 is TGTGCCAGCTGGAAGTTGCCAGGGGCTGAAGCTTTCTTT. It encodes CASWKLPGAEAFF.

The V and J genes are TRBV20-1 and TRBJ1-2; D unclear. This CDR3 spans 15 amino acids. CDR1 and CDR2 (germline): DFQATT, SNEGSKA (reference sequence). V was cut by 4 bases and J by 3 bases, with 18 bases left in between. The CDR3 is CSANPPKGLDYGYTF. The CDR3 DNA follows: TGCAGTGCTAATCCCCCCAAAGGTCTCGACTATGGCTACACCTTC.

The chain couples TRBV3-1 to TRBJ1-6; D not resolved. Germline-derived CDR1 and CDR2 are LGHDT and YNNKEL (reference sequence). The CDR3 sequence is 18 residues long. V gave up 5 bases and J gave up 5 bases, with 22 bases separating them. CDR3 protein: CASSSRDPIIHHNSPLHF. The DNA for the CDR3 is TGTGCCAGCAGCTCGCGTGATCCCATCATACATCATAATTCACCCCTCCACTTT. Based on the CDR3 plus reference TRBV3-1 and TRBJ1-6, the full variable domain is DTAVSQTPKYLVTQMGNDKSIKCEQNLGHDTMYWYKQDSKKFLKIMFSYNNKELIINETVPNRFSPKSPDKAHLNLHINSLELGDSAVYFCASSSRDPIIHHNSPLHFGNGTRLTVT.

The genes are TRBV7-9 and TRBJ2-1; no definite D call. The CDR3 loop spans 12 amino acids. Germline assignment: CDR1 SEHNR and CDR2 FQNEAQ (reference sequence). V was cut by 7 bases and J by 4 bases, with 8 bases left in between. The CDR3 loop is CASTGFYNEQFF. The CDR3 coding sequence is TGTGCCAGCACGGGCTTTTACAATGAGCAGTTCTTC.

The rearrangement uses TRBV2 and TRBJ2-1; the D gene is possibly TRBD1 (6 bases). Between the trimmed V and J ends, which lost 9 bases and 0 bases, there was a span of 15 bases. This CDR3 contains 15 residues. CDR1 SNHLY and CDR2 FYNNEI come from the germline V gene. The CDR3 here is CASSRGHSSYNEQFF. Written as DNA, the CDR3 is TGTGCCAGTTCCCGGGGACACAGCTCCTACAATGAGCAGTTCTTC.

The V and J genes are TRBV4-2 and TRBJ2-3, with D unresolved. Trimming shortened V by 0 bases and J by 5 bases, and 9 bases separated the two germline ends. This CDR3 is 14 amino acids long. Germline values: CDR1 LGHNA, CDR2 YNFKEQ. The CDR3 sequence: CASSQERGVDTQYF. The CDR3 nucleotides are TGTGCCAGCAGCCAAGAGCGTGGAGTAGATACGCAGTATTTT.

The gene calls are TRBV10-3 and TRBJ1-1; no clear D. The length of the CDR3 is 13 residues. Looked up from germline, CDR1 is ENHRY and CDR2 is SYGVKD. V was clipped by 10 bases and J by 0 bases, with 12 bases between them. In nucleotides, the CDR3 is TGTGCCAGCTACAGCGACGTGAACACTGAAGCTTTCTTT. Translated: CASYSDVNTEAFF.

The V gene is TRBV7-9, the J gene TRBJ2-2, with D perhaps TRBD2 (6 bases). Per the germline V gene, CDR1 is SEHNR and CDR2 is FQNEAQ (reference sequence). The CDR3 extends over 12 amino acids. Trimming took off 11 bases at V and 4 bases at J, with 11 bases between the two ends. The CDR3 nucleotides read TGTGCCGGTTCTAGCGTCACCGGGGAGCTGTTTTTT. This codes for CAGSSVTGELFF.

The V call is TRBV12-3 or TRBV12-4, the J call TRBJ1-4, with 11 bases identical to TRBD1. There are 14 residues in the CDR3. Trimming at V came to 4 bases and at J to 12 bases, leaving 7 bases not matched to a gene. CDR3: CASSYWDRGEELFF. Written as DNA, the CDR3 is TGTGCCAGCAGTTACTGGGACAGGGGGGAGGAACTGTTTTTT.

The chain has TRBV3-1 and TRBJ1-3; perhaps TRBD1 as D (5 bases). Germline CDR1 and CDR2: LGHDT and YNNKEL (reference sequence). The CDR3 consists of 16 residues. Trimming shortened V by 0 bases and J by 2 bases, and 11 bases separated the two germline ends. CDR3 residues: CASSQEWSRAGNTIYF. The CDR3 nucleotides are TGTGCCAGCAGCCAAGAGTGGTCCAGGGCTGGAAACACCATATATTTT.

DNA of the CDR3: TGTGCCAGCAGTTTGGAGGGCGGGGGGCCTAAGTACGAGCAGTACTTC. This gives the protein CASSLEGGGPKYEQYF. The chain recombines TRBV27 with TRBJ2-7, with 8 positions matching TRBD2. V shed 3 bases and J 4 bases; nucleotides not matched to a gene: 11. Germline V CDR1 and CDR2: MNHEY, SMNVEV (reference sequence). The CDR3 loop spans 16 amino acids.

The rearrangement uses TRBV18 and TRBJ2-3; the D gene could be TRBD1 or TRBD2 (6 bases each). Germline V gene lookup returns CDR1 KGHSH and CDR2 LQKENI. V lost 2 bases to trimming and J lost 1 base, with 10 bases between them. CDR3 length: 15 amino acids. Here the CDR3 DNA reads TGTGCCAGCTCACCAGGGGGGCCGGGCACAGATACGCAGTATTTT. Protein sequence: CASSPGGPGTDTQYF.

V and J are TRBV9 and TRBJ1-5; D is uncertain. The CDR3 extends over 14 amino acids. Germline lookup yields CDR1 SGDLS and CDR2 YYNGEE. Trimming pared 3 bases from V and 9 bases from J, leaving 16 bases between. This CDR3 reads CASSGARAFSPQHF. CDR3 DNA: TGTGCCAGCAGCGGCGCCCGAGCCTTCTCGCCCCAGCATTTT.

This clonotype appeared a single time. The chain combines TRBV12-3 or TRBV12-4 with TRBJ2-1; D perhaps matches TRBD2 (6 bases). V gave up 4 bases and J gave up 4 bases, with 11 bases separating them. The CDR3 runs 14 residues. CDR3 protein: CASSSGTFYNEQFF. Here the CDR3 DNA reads TGTGCCAGCAGTTCCGGGACTTTTTACAATGAGCAGTTCTTC.

CDR3 coding DNA: TGTGCCAGCATCAGAGACACCGGGGAGCTGTTTTTT. Its translation is CASIRDTGELFF. V usage is TRBV4-2 and J usage is TRBJ2-2; no clear D gene. Germline assignment: CDR1 LGHNA and CDR2 YNFKEQ. Trimming pared 7 bases from V and 3 bases from J, leaving 6 bases between. The CDR3 spans 12 residues.

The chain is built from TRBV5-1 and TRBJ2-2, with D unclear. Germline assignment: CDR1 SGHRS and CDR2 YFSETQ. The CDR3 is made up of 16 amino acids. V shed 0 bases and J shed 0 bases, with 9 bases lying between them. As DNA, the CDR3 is TGCGCCAGCAGCTTGGTCGGGTCGACGAACACCGGGGAGCTGTTTTTT. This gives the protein CASSLVGSTNTGELFF.